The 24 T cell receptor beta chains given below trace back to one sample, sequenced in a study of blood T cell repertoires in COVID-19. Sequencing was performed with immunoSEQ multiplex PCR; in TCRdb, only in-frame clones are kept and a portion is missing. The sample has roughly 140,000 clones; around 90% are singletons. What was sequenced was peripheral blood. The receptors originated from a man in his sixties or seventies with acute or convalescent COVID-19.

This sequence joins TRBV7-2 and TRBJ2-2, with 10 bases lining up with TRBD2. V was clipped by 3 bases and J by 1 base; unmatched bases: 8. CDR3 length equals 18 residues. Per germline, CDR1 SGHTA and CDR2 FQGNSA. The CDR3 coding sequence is TGTGCCAGCAGCTTCCCTACCGGACTAGCGGAGAACACCGGGGAGCTGTTTTTT. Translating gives CASSFPTGLAENTGELFF.

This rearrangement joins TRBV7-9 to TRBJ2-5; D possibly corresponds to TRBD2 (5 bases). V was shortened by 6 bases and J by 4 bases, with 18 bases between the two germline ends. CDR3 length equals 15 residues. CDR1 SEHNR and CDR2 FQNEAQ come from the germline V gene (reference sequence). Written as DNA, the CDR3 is TGTGCCAGCAGGCCCCCTGAGGGCTCGCGAGAGACCCAGTACTTC. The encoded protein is CASRPPEGSRETQYF.

In DNA, the CDR3 is TGTGCCAGCAGCACCGGGACAGGGCCGGGGGAGACCCAGTACTTC. This codes for CASSTGTGPGETQYF. The chain uses TRBV6-5 and TRBJ2-5; TRBD1 matches at 9 bases. This CDR3 comprises 15 residues. V dropped 6 bases and J dropped 5; count of bases not matched to a gene: 10. Per germline, CDR1 MNHEY and CDR2 SVGAGI.

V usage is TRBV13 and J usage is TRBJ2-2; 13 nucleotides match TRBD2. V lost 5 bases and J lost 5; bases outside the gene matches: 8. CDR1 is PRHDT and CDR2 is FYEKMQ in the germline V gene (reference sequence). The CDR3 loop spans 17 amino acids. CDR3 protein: CASSGPGLAGWTGELFF. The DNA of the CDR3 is TGTGCCAGCAGCGGACCGGGACTAGCGGGGTGGACCGGGGAGCTGTTTTTT.

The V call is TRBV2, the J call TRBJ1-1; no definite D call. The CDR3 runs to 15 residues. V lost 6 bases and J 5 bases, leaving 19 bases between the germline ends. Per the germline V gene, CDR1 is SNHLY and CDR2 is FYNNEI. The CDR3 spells CASRTTQSALTEAFF. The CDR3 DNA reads TGTGCCAGCAGGACTACCCAGTCGGCGCTTACTGAAGCTTTCTTT.

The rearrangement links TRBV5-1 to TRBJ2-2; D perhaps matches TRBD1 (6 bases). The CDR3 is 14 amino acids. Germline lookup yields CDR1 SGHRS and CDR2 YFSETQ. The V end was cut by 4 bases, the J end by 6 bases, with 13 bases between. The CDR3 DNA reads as TGCGCCAGCAGCCTCCGGGACAACGCCGGGGAGCTGTTTTTT. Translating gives CASSLRDNAGELFF. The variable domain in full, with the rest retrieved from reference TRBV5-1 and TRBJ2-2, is KAGVTQTPRYLIKTRGQQVTLSCSPISGHRSVSWYQQTPGQGLQFLFEYFSETQRNKGNFPGRFSGRQFSNSRSEMNVSTLELGDSALYLCASSLRDNAGELFFGEGSRLTVL.

This chain's CDR3 is CASSLMGKMNTEAFF. The CDR3 nucleotides read TGTGCCAGCAGCTTAATGGGCAAGATGAACACTGAAGCTTTCTTT. The chain links TRBV7-3 to TRBJ1-1; D uncertain. Looked up from germline, CDR1 is SGHTA and CDR2 is FQGTGA. The V end was cut by 1 base, the J end by 0 bases, with 9 bases between. CDR3 length: 15 amino acids. The variable domain in full, with the rest retrieved from reference TRBV7-3 and TRBJ1-1, is GAGVSQTPSNKVTEKGKYVELRCDPISGHTALYWYRQSLGQGPEFLIYFQGTGAADDSGLPNDRFFAVRPEGSVSTLKIQRTERGDSAVYLCASSLMGKMNTEAFFGQGTRLTVV.

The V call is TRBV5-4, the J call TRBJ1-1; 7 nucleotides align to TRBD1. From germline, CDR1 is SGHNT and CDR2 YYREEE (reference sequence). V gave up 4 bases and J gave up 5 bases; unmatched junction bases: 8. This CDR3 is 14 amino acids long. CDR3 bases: TGTGCCAGCAGCGCGACAGGGACCGAAACTGAAGCTTTCTTT. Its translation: CASSATGTETEAFF.

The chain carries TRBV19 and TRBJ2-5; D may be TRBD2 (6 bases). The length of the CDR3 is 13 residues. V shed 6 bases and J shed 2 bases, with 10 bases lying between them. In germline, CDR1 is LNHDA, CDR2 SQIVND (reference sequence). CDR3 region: CASRWAGQETQYF. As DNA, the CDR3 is TGTGCCAGTAGGTGGGCGGGGCAAGAGACCCAGTACTTC.

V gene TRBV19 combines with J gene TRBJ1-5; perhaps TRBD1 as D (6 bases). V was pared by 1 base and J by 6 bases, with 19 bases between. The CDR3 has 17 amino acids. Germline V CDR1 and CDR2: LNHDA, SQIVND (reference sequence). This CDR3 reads CASSIVPGGRLRQPQHF. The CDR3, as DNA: TGTGCCAGTAGTATAGTCCCCGGGGGGCGGTTACGTCAGCCCCAGCATTTT.

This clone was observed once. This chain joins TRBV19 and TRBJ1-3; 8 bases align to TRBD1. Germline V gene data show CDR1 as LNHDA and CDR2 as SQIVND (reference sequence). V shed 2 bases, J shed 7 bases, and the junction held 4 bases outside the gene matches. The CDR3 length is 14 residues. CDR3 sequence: CASSIQGARNTIYF. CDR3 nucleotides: TGTGCCAGTAGTATACAGGGGGCGCGGAACACCATATATTTT.

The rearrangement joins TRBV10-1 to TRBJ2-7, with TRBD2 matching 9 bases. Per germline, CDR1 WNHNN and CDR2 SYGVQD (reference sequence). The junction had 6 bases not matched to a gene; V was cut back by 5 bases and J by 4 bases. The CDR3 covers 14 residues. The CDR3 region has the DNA TGCGCCAGCAGTAGAGCGGGAGGTCCATACGAGCAGTACTTC. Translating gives CASSRAGGPYEQYF.

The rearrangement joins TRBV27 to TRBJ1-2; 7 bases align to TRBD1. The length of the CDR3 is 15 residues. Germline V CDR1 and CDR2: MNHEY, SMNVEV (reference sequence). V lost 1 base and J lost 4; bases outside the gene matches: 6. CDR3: CASSLFAGGPYGYTF. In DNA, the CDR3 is TGTGCCAGCAGTTTATTTGCAGGGGGGCCCTATGGCTACACCTTC.

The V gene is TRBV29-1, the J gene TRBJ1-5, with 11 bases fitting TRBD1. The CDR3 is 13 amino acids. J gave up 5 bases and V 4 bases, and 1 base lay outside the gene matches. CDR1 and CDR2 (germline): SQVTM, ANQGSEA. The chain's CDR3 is CSVGTGGDQPQHF. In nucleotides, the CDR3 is TGCAGCGTTGGGACAGGGGGCGATCAGCCCCAGCATTTT.

CDR3 coding DNA: TGCAGCGTATCCTTGAACACTGAAGCTTTCTTT. Its protein product is CSVSLNTEAFF. The chain employs TRBV29-1 and TRBJ1-1; D is unclear. This CDR3 has 11 residues. The ends were cut back, 6 bases at V and 0 bases at J, with 5 bases in the middle. Germline V gives CDR1 SQVTM, CDR2 ANQGSEA.

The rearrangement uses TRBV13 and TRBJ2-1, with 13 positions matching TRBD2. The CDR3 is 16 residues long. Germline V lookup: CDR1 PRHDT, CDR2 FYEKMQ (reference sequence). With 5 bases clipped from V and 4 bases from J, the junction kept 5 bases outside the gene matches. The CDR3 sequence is CASSMRTSGRYNEQFF. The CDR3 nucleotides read TGTGCCAGCAGCATGAGGACTAGCGGGAGATACAATGAGCAGTTCTTC.

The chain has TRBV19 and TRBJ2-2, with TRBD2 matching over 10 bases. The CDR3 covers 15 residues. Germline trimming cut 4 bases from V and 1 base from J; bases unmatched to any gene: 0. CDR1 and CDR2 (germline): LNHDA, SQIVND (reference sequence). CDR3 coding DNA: TGTGCCAGTAGTAGGACTAGCGGGAACACCGGGGAGCTGTTTTTT. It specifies CASSRTSGNTGELFF.

The CDR3 sequence: CASSQDQGSNQPQHF. The CDR3 region has the DNA TGTGCCAGCAGCCAAGATCAGGGGAGCAATCAGCCCCAGCATTTT. The V gene is TRBV3-1 (or the pseudogene TRBV3-2), the J gene TRBJ1-5, with D possibly TRBD1 on 6 matching bases. The CDR3 spans 15 residues. V was pared by 0 bases and J by 1 base, with 7 bases between. The germline V gene has CDR1 LGHDT and CDR2 YNNKEL (reference sequence).

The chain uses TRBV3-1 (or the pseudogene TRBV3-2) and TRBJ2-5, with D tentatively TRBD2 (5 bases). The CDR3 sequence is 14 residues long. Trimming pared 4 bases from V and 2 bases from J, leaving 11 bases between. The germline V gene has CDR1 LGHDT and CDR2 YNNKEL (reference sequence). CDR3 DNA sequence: TGTGCCAGCAGCCTCCGGCGGGTTCAAGAGACCCAGTACTTC. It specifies CASSLRRVQETQYF.

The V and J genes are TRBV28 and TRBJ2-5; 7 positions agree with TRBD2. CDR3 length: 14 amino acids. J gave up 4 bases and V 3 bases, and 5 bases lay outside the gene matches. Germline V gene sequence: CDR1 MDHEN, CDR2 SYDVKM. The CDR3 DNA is TGTGCCAGCAGTTTGGGCCGGGAGGTAGAGACCCAGTACTTC. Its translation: CASSLGREVETQYF.

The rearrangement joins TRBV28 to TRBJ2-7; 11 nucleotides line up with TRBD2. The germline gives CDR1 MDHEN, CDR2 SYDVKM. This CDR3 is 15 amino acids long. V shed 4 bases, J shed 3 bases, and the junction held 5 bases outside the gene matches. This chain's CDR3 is CASSSLAGGIYEQYF. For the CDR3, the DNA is TGTGCCAGCAGTTCCTTAGCGGGGGGGATCTACGAGCAGTACTTC.

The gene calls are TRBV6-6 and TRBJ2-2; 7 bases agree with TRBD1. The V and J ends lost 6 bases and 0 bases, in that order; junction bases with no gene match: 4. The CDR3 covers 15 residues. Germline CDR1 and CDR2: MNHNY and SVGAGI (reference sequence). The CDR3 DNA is TGTGCCAGCAGAAGGGACAGCGCGAACACCGGGGAGCTGTTTTTT. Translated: CASRRDSANTGELFF.

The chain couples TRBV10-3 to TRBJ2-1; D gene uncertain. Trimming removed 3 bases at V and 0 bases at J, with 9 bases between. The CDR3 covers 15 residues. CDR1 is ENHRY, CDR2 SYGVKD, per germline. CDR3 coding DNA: TGTGCCATCAGTGATGGGCTCCTCTCCTACAATGAGCAGTTCTTC. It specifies CAISDGLLSYNEQFF.

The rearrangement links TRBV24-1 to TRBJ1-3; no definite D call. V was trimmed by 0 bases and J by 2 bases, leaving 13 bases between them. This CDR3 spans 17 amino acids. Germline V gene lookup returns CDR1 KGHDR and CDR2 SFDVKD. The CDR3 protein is CATSDLFTHLPGNTIYF. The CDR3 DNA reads TGTGCCACCAGTGATTTGTTCACCCACTTACCTGGAAACACCATATATTTT.